The rows below give T cell receptor beta chains drawn from one sample of a study of siplizumab effects on memory and regulatory T cells. Assay: immunoSEQ multiplex PCR; the TCRdb copy retains only in-frame clones and omits some. Among roughly 56,000 clones listed, more than 80% were seen once. The sample comprised CD8+ T cells sorted from blood. These receptors all stem from a human donor in good health. Both conserved end residues are part of each CDR3. D genes are given only for firm matches. The size field is filled for only some rows; it gives once, few, many or a size class.

j_call d_call v_call clone_size cdr3_nt cdr3_aa
TRBJ2-2 . TRBV7-6 . TGTGCCAGCAGCTTCACTACAGGGAACACCGGGGAGCTGTTTTTT CASSFTTGNTGELFF
TRBJ2-1 . TRBV5-1 . TGCGCCAGCAGCTTGGGTAGGGATGAGCAGTTCTTC CASSLGRDEQFF
TRBJ2-3 TRBD2 TRBV7-2 once TGTGCCAGCAGCATACTACTAGCGGACCCTAGCACAGATACGCAGTATTTT CASSILLADPSTDTQYF
TRBJ2-3 TRBD2 TRBV15 . TGTGCCACCAGCAGAGATCTGACTAGCGGGATGGATACGCAGTATTTT CATSRDLTSGMDTQYF
TRBJ1-1 TRBD1 TRBV19 . TGTGCCAGTAGTACAAGACAGGGGGCCTTCACTGAAGCTTTCTTT CASSTRQGAFTEAFF
TRBJ2-7 . TRBV21-1 . TGTGCCAGCAAAAGGGGCAGGGACACATACGAGCAGTACTTC CASKRGRDTYEQYF
TRBJ2-5 TRBD1 TRBV7-9 once TGTGCCAGCAGCTTACCCCGGACAGGGGGGGAAGAGACCCAGTACTTC CASSLPRTGGEETQYF
TRBJ2-7 TRBD1 TRBV6-5 . TGTGCCAGCAGTTACAACGCAGGGGGTCCGAACTACGAGCAGTACTTC CASSYNAGGPNYEQYF
TRBJ1-1 . TRBV6-5 once TGTGCCAGCAGACTCAGGGTTTCCATGAACATTGAAGCTTTCTTT CASRLRVSMNIEAFF
TRBJ2-5 . TRBV5-1 . TGCGCCAGCAGCTTGGGGTGGGGACAAGAGACCCAGTACTTC CASSLGWGQETQYF
TRBJ1-1 . TRBV7-8 . TGTGCCAGCAGCTTAGCAGGGGATAACACTGAAGCTTTCTTT CASSLAGDNTEAFF
TRBJ2-7 TRBD2 TRBV9 . TGTGCCAGCAGCGTAGGCGGGACTAGCACCTACGAGCAGTACTTC CASSVGGTSTYEQYF
TRBJ1-3 . TRBV29-1 . TGCAGTGGGTCCTATGGAAACACCATATATTTT CSGSYGNTIYF
TRBJ2-3 . TRBV27 . TGTGCCAGCAGTTTCGGCCGGGCAGATACGCAGTATTTT CASSFGRADTQYF
TRBJ2-7 TRBD1 TRBV9 . TGTGCCAGCAGCCCAGGGGGCTACGAGCAGTACTTC CASSPGGYEQYF
TRBJ2-7 TRBD2 TRBV29-1 . TGCAGCGTGACTCTCTATGAGATAGCGGGAACCTACGAGCAGTACTTC CSVTLYEIAGTYEQYF
TRBJ1-1 TRBD1 TRBV6-1 . TGTGCCAGTAAAGCCGGGGACAGGGGGCGAGGTGAAGCTTTCTTT CASKAGDRGRGEAFF
TRBJ2-7 TRBD1 TRBV15 . TGTGCCACCAGCAACCGGGACAGGTCCGCCGAGCAGTACTTC CATSNRDRSAEQYF
TRBJ2-7 TRBD2 TRBV30 . TGTGCCTGGAGTTTCGGGCGGGAGGCCTACGAGCAGTACTTC CAWSFGREAYEQYF
TRBJ1-5 . TRBV6-1 . TGTGCCAGTTATCAGGGAGGCAATCAGCCCCAGCATTTT CASYQGGNQPQHF
TRBJ2-7 . TRBV7-9 . TGTGCCAGCAGCTTTGAGGCCTACGAGCAGTACTTC CASSFEAYEQYF
TRBJ2-7 . TRBV4-2 . TGTGCCAGCAGCCAAGGGAGCTCCTACGAGCAGTACTTC CASSQGSSYEQYF
TRBJ2-5 TRBD2 TRBV11-2 . TGTGCCAGCAGCTTCGGTACCCCCGGGACTAGCGTTTCTGAGACCCAGTACTTC CASSFGTPGTSVSETQYF
TRBJ2-1 . TRBV11-1 . TGTGCCAGCAGCCCAGAAGGGGGGGGGCGGAGGTCCAATGAGCAGTTCTTC CASSPEGGGRRSNEQFF
TRBJ2-1 TRBD2 TRBV6-4 few TGTGCCAGCAGTGAAGAAGGGACTAGCTCCTACAATGAGCAGTTCTTC CASSEEGTSSYNEQFF
TRBJ2-1 . TRBV7-2 . TGTGCCAGCAGCTCCGTCCATCGGGGTGAGCAGTTCTTC CASSSVHRGEQFF
TRBJ1-5 TRBD1 TRBV15 . TGTGCCACCAGCTCTCGACAGGGGAAAATGGGCAATCAGCCCCAGCATTTT CATSSRQGKMGNQPQHF
TRBJ2-3 TRBD2 TRBV18 . TGTGCCAGCTCACCCTTAGCCGCTAGCGGGAGTACAGATACGCAGTATTTT CASSPLAASGSTDTQYF
TRBJ1-1 TRBD1 TRBV14 . TGTGCCAGCAGCCAGATAGGACAGGGGGTTTCGGCTTTCTTT CASSQIGQGVSAFF
TRBJ2-5 TRBD1 TRBV5-7 . TGTGCCAGCAGCCAGTGGACAGGGAAACAAGAGACCCAGTACTTC CASSQWTGKQETQYF
TRBJ2-3 TRBD2 TRBV28 . TGTGCCAGCAGTTTAGGGGCTAGCGGGACCCACACAGATACGCAGTATTTT CASSLGASGTHTDTQYF
TRBJ1-4 TRBD1 TRBV5-4 . TGTGCCAGCAGCGTGACGGGACAGGGGGCTCATAATGAAAAACTGTTTTTT CASSVTGQGAHNEKLFF
TRBJ2-5 TRBD2 TRBV19 . TGTGCCAGTAGTATAGCCAGCGGGAGGGCCCAGTACTTC CASSIASGRAQYF
TRBJ2-1 TRBD2 TRBV5-1 once TGCGCCAGCAAACCGAGCGGGATCTCCTACAATGAGCAGTTCTTC CASKPSGISYNEQFF
TRBJ2-3 TRBD2 TRBV7-8 . TGTGCCAGCAGACGGGGACTAGCGGGATTCACAGATACGCAGTATTTT CASRRGLAGFTDTQYF
TRBJ2-3 . TRBV18 . TGTGCCAGCTCACCACCCGTCGGCGGAGGGGGTCCAGATACGCAGTATTTT CASSPPVGGGGPDTQYF
TRBJ1-1 . TRBV7-2 . TGTGCCAGCAGCTTAGTGGGGGGAATGAACACTGAAGCTTTCTTT CASSLVGGMNTEAFF
TRBJ2-1 TRBD2 TRBV29-1 . TGCAGCGTTGAAGATCTCGGGACTAGGGACAATGAGCAGTTCTTC CSVEDLGTRDNEQFF
TRBJ2-7 . TRBV29-1 once TGCAGCGTTGGAGAGGTTTCCTACGAGCAGTACTTC CSVGEVSYEQYF
TRBJ2-7 TRBD1 TRBV10-3 . TGTGCCATCAGTGAAACTGCCGGGACAGGGGGCTACGAGCAGTACTTC CAISETAGTGGYEQYF
TRBJ1-1 . TRBV5-4 . TGTGCCAGCAGCTTGGCCGGTGAAGCTTTCTTT CASSLAGEAFF
TRBJ1-2 . TRBV4-1 . TGCGCCAGCAGCCAAGATGGGGGGCTCAACTATGGCTACACCTTC CASSQDGGLNYGYTF
TRBJ2-5 . TRBV7-3 . TGTGCCAGCAGCCTTTCGGGGCCCTGGGATGAGACCCAGTACTTC CASSLSGPWDETQYF
TRBJ2-1 . TRBV29-1 . TGCAGCGTTGAAATTGGAGCGGAGTCCTACAATGAGCAGTTCTTC CSVEIGAESYNEQFF